The rows below give T cell receptor beta chains drawn from one sample of a study of blood T cell repertoires in COVID-19. Only in-frame clones appear in the TCRdb table, and some are missing; sequencing was by immunoSEQ multiplex PCR. The sample has under 350,000 clones, more than 85% seen once. Input material: peripheral blood. All receptors derive from a man in his 70s with acute or convalescent COVID-19. The CDR3 runs from the conserved cysteine through the conserved F or W. Fields, in order: V gene, D gene, J gene, clone size, CDR3 DNA, CDR3 protein. A D gene is named only where the DNA matches it firmly. The size of a clone is reported for some rows only, either as once, few or many, or as a class for expanded clones.

V: TRBV3-1/TRBV3-2
D: -
J: TRBJ2-7
size: -
DNA: TGTGCCAGCAGCCAAGATTGGGCGGGTTCAAGCTCCTACGAGCAGTACTTC
CDR3: CASSQDWAGSSSYEQYF

V: TRBV5-1
D: TRBD1
J: TRBJ2-1
size: -
DNA: TGCGCCAGCAGCTCAGGACAGGGGGAGAACAATGAGCAGTTCTTC
CDR3: CASSSGQGENNEQFF

V: TRBV28
D: TRBD1
J: TRBJ2-5
size: -
DNA: TGTGCCAGCAGCCTCACAGGGGAAGAGACCCAGTACTTC
CDR3: CASSLTGEETQYF

V: TRBV5-1
D: -
J: TRBJ1-4
size: -
DNA: TGCGCCAGCAGCTTGGCCGGGGGGACTAATGAAAAACTGTTTTTT
CDR3: CASSLAGGTNEKLFF

V: TRBV10-2
D: TRBD2
J: TRBJ2-5
size: -
DNA: TGCGCCAGCAGTGGGACTAGAGGCGGAGAGACCCAGTACTTC
CDR3: CASSGTRGGETQYF

V: TRBV7-2
D: TRBD1
J: TRBJ1-1
size: -
DNA: TGTGCCAGCAGCTTCCGGACAGGGGGCCGGGGTGAAGCTTTCTTT
CDR3: CASSFRTGGRGEAFF

V: TRBV9
D: -
J: TRBJ1-2
size: -
DNA: TGTGCCAGCAGCCCAGGGCCACCTTTTAACTATGGCTACACCTTC
CDR3: CASSPGPPFNYGYTF

V: TRBV28
D: -
J: TRBJ2-6
size: once
DNA: TGTGCCAGCAGTTTATTGGGGCGGCTCTCTGGGGCCAACGTCCTGACTTTC
CDR3: CASSLLGRLSGANVLTF

V: TRBV9
D: -
J: TRBJ2-2
size: -
DNA: TGTGCCAGCAGCGTAGCGGAGGGGCAGATCAAGAACACCGGGGAGCTGTTTTTT
CDR3: CASSVAEGQIKNTGELFF

V: TRBV2
D: -
J: TRBJ1-3
size: -
DNA: TGTGCCAGCACCTTGGGACAACAATTCTCTGGAAACACCATATATTTT
CDR3: CASTLGQQFSGNTIYF

V: TRBV4-1
D: -
J: TRBJ2-2
size: -
DNA: TGCGCCAGCAGCCCCATGGGAGCGAACACCGGGGAGCTGTTTTTT
CDR3: CASSPMGANTGELFF

V: TRBV12-3/TRBV12-4
D: -
J: TRBJ1-1
size: -
DNA: TGTGCCAGCAGTTCTCTTTTGAACACTGAAGCTTTCTTT
CDR3: CASSSLLNTEAFF

V: TRBV28
D: TRBD2
J: TRBJ2-7
size: once
DNA: TGTGCCAGCAGTCTACCTCAGGGAATAGCGGGACCCGAGCAGTACTTC
CDR3: CASSLPQGIAGPEQYF

V: TRBV7-3
D: TRBD2
J: TRBJ2-5
size: -
DNA: TGTGCCAGCAGCCCAACCCGGGGGGGGAACCAAGAGACCCAGTACTTC
CDR3: CASSPTRGGNQETQYF

V: TRBV6-5
D: TRBD2
J: TRBJ2-7
size: -
DNA: TGTGCCAGCAGTCGACTAGCTGGGGAGCAGTACTTC
CDR3: CASSRLAGEQYF

V: TRBV28
D: TRBD2
J: TRBJ2-1
size: -
DNA: TGTGCCAGCAGTTTCTCAGCGGGAGGCAATGAGCAGTTCTTC
CDR3: CASSFSAGGNEQFF

V: TRBV4-2
D: TRBD2
J: TRBJ2-3
size: -
DNA: TGTGCCAGCAGCCAACTATCTAGCGGGGGTTTTCACACAGATACGCAGTATTTT
CDR3: CASSQLSSGGFHTDTQYF

V: TRBV5-1
D: TRBD1
J: TRBJ2-7
size: once
DNA: TGCGCCAGCAGCGCCGGGACAGATATGTACGAGCAGTACTTC
CDR3: CASSAGTDMYEQYF

V: TRBV20-1
D: TRBD1
J: TRBJ1-5
size: few
DNA: TGCAGTGCTAGTCCCACAGGGGGGCCTCAGCCCCAGCATTTT
CDR3: CSASPTGGPQPQHF

V: TRBV2
D: -
J: TRBJ1-3
size: -
DNA: TGTGCCAGCAGTGTCCTCGCGGCTGGAAACACCATATATTTT
CDR3: CASSVLAAGNTIYF

V: TRBV4-3
D: TRBD1
J: TRBJ1-4
size: -
DNA: TGCGCCAGCAGCCAAGATTATGGGACAGGGAATACTAATGAAAAACTGTTTTTT
CDR3: CASSQDYGTGNTNEKLFF

V: TRBV2
D: TRBD1
J: TRBJ1-3
size: -
DNA: TGTGCCAGCAGTAAACAGGGGGCGACGGGAAACACCATATATTTT
CDR3: CASSKQGATGNTIYF